This TCR beta chain emerged from a study of OX40 agonist ivuxolimab in advanced cancers. Concerning the study at large: Ivuxolimab was an agonistic, fully human IgG2 monoclonal antibody directed against OX40 (CD134), a costimulatory receptor. The point of sequencing TCRbeta in the periphery was to test whether ivuxolimab changed TCR sequence diversity and drove clonal T-cell expansion. Three dose-escalation patients achieved partial responses, one with hepatocellular carcinoma and two with cutaneous melanoma. Intravenous ivuxolimab was administered to patients every 2 weeks at six dose levels: 0.01, 0.1, 0.3, 1.5, 3 and 10 mg/kg. Patients were allowed to have had prior anti-PD-1, anti-PD-L1 or anti-CTLA-4 therapy, and roughly two fifths of the dose-escalation patients had been treated with checkpoint inhibitors. Of the 50 to 55 patients in dose escalation, about 20 had hepatocellular carcinoma, some 15 had melanoma, 9 had renal cell carcinoma and 9 had head and neck cancer. The dose-escalation cohort was about 83% male with a mean age of about 65 years, ranging from about 20 to 80. The monotherapy dose-escalation portion (N ≈ 52 patients) of the phase I ivuxolimab trial is reported in the paper.

The CDR3 has 14 amino acids, counting the end cysteine and phenylalanine. Here the CDR3 DNA is all that survives: 42 bases in frame from base 1. Deletion took 3 bases off V and 1 base off J, with a span of 8 bases between the germline ends. CDR1 and CDR2 were assigned from the germline V gene as WSHSY and SAAADI. This clone is deemed large (0.1 to 1%). It has no known antigen specificity. One base away there is no much larger clone; base qualities are not given. Study-wide conclusions, independent of this receptor: After ivuxolimab, expanded clones were on average more numerous among CD8+ T cells than among CD4+ T cells. In partial responders in the 0.1-3.0 mg/kg groups, normalized peripheral clonal expansion was found to be among the lowest, especially among CD8+ T cells. Low levels of normalized T-cell clonal expansion were also shown by some nonresponding patients. At doses from 0.1 to 3.0 mg/kg, clonal expansion was seen in both CD4+ and CD8+ blood T cells between baseline and week 6. The antigen specificity of the clonally expanded peripheral T cells was not determined.

Patients with autoimmune disease history or receiving systemic immunosuppression were excluded from the trial. Peripheral blood for TCR sequencing was collected from all dose cohorts at baseline, on cycle 4 day 1, and on cycle 7 day 1. Samples were obtained from an open-label, multicenter, first-in-human phase I dose-escalation trial of ivuxolimab. Adults with locally advanced or metastatic melanoma, renal cell, hepatocellular, or head and neck squamous cell carcinoma were enrolled in the trial. Before TCR sequencing, CD4+ T cells and CD8+ T cells from peripheral blood were sorted into separate populations. To sequence the TCRbeta CDR3 region, genomic DNA was isolated from the sorted cells. TCRbeta CDR3 regions were sequenced using the immunoSEQ Assay. Sourced from immuneACCESS, this table was stored by TCRdb with only in-frame sequences that have V and J called. A share of the clones is absent; for the studies checked, an unresolved V gene accounts for under half, and the remainder has no known explanation. The sample records approximately 94,000 clones, roughly 84% of which are singletons. Roughly 1.1% of the sample lies in the top ten.

Material: CD4+ or CD8+ T cells sorted from blood, obtained in a trial of the OX40 agonist ivuxolimab. The V and J genes are TRBV10-2 and TRBJ2-3; a weak D assignment points to TRBD2 (6 bases agree). This receptor was taken from an adult with an advanced solid tumor such as melanoma, head and neck, liver or kidney cancer. The DNA sequence is TGCGCCAGCAGTGATAGCGGACGCACAGATACGCAGTATTTT. Translated, this gives CASSDSGRTDTQYF.